The 32 T cell receptor beta chains below come from one sample, sequenced in a study of T cell responses to AZD1222 COVID-19 vaccine. Sequencing used immunoSEQ multiplex PCR; TCRdb keeps in-frame clones, though not all of them. The sample holds 80,000 or so clones, 90% seen once. The sample was peripheral blood, taken 28 days after the second AZD1222 dose. These receptors were taken from an adult who received the AZD1222 COVID-19 vaccine.

The chain combines TRBV10-3 with TRBJ1-2; weak D call: TRBD1 (6 bases). Germline V gene sequence: CDR1 ENHRY, CDR2 SYGVKD. The CDR3 totals 14 residues. The germline V and J ends were trimmed by 3 bases and 5 bases, with 13 bases remaining between them. For the CDR3, the DNA is TGTGCCATCAGTGAACTGGGGGCAGGGTATGGCTACACCTTC. This sequence encodes CAISELGAGYGYTF.

This chain joins TRBV30 and TRBJ1-5; D is unclear. The CDR3 loop spans 13 amino acids. Germline lookup yields CDR1 GTSNPN and CDR2 SVGIG (reference sequence). V was pared by 0 bases and J by 4 bases, with 7 bases between. The CDR3 bases are TGTGCCTGGAGTGTACTGGAGAATCAGCCCCAGCATTTT. Its protein product is CAWSVLENQPQHF.

This clone was observed a single time. V and J are TRBV7-9 and TRBJ2-7, with 11 bases identical to TRBD2. Germline lookup yields CDR1 SEHNR and CDR2 FQNEAQ (reference sequence). V lost 6 bases, J lost 2 bases, and 6 bases stayed unmatched. The CDR3 length is 15 residues. CDR3 residues: CASSRGTSGTYEQYF. As DNA, the CDR3 is TGTGCCAGCAGTCGCGGGACTAGCGGTACCTACGAGCAGTACTTC.

CDR3 loop: CASTSLSGGNQPQHF. DNA of the CDR3: TGTGCCAGCACGTCACTGTCAGGGGGCAATCAGCCCCAGCATTTT. The chain joins TRBV6-5 to TRBJ1-5; D is possibly TRBD1 (6 bases). This CDR3 has 15 amino acids. V dropped 7 bases and J dropped 2 bases, with 15 bases sitting between them. Germline V gives CDR1 MNHEY, CDR2 SVGAGI.

The chain uses TRBV11-2 and TRBJ2-1; D is tentatively TRBD1 or TRBD2 (5 bases each). V gave up 0 bases and J gave up 2 bases, with 8 bases separating them. CDR1 and CDR2 from the germline V gene are SGHAT and FQNNGV. The CDR3 contains 15 residues. The CDR3: CASSLDGGTYNEQFF. CDR3 bases: TGTGCCAGCAGCTTAGATGGGGGTACCTACAATGAGCAGTTCTTC.

The chain is built from TRBV29-1 and TRBJ1-1, with D unresolved. CDR3 length equals 13 residues. Trimming pared 3 bases from V and 0 bases from J, leaving 8 bases between. Per the germline V gene, CDR1 is SQVTM and CDR2 is ANQGSEA. This CDR3 is CSVESRLNTEAFF. Here the CDR3 DNA reads TGCAGCGTTGAGTCCAGATTGAACACTGAAGCTTTCTTT.

As concerns this clone: Relative to the germline gene, one junction end is altered; a read error may explain this. The V gene is TRBV7-9, the J gene TRBJ2-1, with TRBD2 identical over 14 bases. This CDR3 is 12 amino acids long. CDR1 and CDR2 from the germline V gene are SEHNR and FQNEAQ (reference sequence). CDR3 bases: TGTGCCAGCAGCCAGGGACTAGCGGGAGCGATCTTC. Protein: CASSQGLAGAIF.

The rearrangement links TRBV9 to TRBJ1-6; D remains ambiguous. Germline V gives CDR1 SGDLS, CDR2 YYNGEE. V was clipped by 0 bases and J by 5 bases, with 6 bases between them. The CDR3 has 14 residues. The DNA for the CDR3 is TGTGCCAGCAGCGTAGGGTTAAATAATTCACCCCTCCACTTT. This gives the protein CASSVGLNNSPLHF.

V usage is TRBV30 and J usage is TRBJ2-2; no clear D gene. Deletions cut 3 bases from V and 5 bases from J, with 7 bases between. The CDR3 consists of 12 residues. Germline CDR1 is GTSNPN and CDR2 is SVGIG (reference sequence). CDR3 sequence (DNA): TGTGCCTGGAGGTGGGGAACCGGGGAGCTGTTTTTT. It yields the protein CAWRWGTGELFF.

CDR3 nucleotides: TGTGCCAGCAGTGAAGGTTTTGGCGGGACAGCAAATTCACCCCTCCACTTT. Its protein is CASSEGFGGTANSPLHF. The chain uses TRBV6-1 and TRBJ1-6; 7 bases line up with TRBD1. The CDR3 runs 17 residues. Germline CDR1 is MNHNS and CDR2 is SASEGT. J lost 7 bases, V lost 1 base, and 10 bases had no gene match.

Concerning this clone itself: The sample carries other DNA sequences with the same CDR3. The CDR3 DNA sequence: TGCGCCAGCAGCTTAAGGGCTGGGGCCAACGTCCTGACTTTC. Translated: CASSLRAGANVLTF. The V and J genes are TRBV5-1 and TRBJ2-6, with D unresolved. V lost 2 bases and J 2 bases, leaving 5 bases between the germline ends. Looked up from germline, CDR1 is SGHRS and CDR2 is YFSETQ. The length of the CDR3 is 14 residues.

This chain links TRBV10-3 with TRBJ2-7; D possibly corresponds to TRBD1 (5 bases). Between the trimmed V and J ends, which lost 10 bases and 4 bases, there was a span of 14 bases. Germline assignment: CDR1 ENHRY and CDR2 SYGVKD. This CDR3 is 12 amino acids long. The CDR3 region has the DNA TGTGCCACCGACAGCGCCGGATACGAGCAGTACTTC. Its translation: CATDSAGYEQYF.

This clone was detected once. This chain joins TRBV3-1 (or the pseudogene TRBV3-2) and TRBJ2-3, with unresolved D. From germline, CDR1 is LGHDT and CDR2 YNNKEL (reference sequence). Trimming stripped 1 base from V and 6 bases from J, with 5 bases between. The CDR3 is 12 amino acids. The CDR3 protein is CASSQVADTQYF. The DNA of the CDR3 is TGTGCCAGCAGCCAAGTCGCGGATACGCAGTATTTT.

The chain joins TRBV11-2 to TRBJ2-6; D is unresolved. Germline V gene lookup returns CDR1 SGHAT and CDR2 FQNNGV. The CDR3 is 14 amino acids. V lost 5 bases, J lost 4 bases, and 9 bases lay in between. This CDR3 is CASSHVRGANVLTF. CDR3 in DNA: TGTGCCAGCAGCCATGTTCGGGGGGCCAACGTCCTGACTTTC. The whole variable domain, remainder taken from reference TRBV11-2 and TRBJ2-6, is EAGVAQSPRYKIIEKRQSVAFWCNPISGHATLYWYQQILGQGPKLLIQFQNNGVVDDSQLPKDRFSAERLKGVDSTLKIQPAKLEDSAVYLCASSHVRGANVLTFGAGSRLTVL.

The V and J genes are TRBV30 and TRBJ2-7, with 7 bases matching TRBD1. Trimming cost V 6 bases and J 0 bases; bases outside gene matches: 11. The CDR3 is made up of 15 amino acids. The germline V gene encodes CDR1 GTSNPN and CDR2 SVGIG (reference sequence). The CDR3 bases are TGTGCCTGCAATTCCGAGGCAGGGGGCTCCTACGAGCAGTACTTC. Translating it yields CACNSEAGGSYEQYF.

This clone was seen only a few times. The CDR3 DNA reads TGTGCCATCAGTGAGGAACTAGCGGGCTACGAGCAGTACTTC. Amino acid sequence: CAISEELAGYEQYF. The chain links TRBV10-3 to TRBJ2-7, with 9 bases fitting TRBD2. The CDR3 has 14 amino acids. J lost 3 bases, V lost 2 bases, and 2 bases had no gene match. Germline loops: CDR1 ENHRY, CDR2 SYGVKD.

In this sample, this clone turned up once. J is TRBJ2-7 and V is TRBV5-1, with D perhaps TRBD1 (6 bases). CDR1 SGHRS and CDR2 YFSETQ come from the germline V gene. V lost 0 bases and J 3 bases, leaving 7 bases between the germline ends. This CDR3 contains 13 residues. The CDR3 spells CASSLAQGYEQYF. For the CDR3, the DNA is TGCGCCAGCAGCTTGGCACAGGGCTACGAGCAGTACTTC.

J is TRBJ1-3 and V is TRBV13; D call uncertain. CDR1 and CDR2 from the germline V gene are PRHDT and FYEKMQ (reference sequence). Trimming removed 5 bases from V and 4 bases from J, with 12 bases in between. This CDR3 region has 14 residues. CDR3 DNA sequence: TGTGCCAGCAGCGCCCGGGGAGCCGGAAACACCATATATTTT. It yields the protein CASSARGAGNTIYF.

The chain combines TRBV7-8 with TRBJ1-3; 7 nucleotides align to TRBD1. Germline-derived CDR1 and CDR2 are SGHVS and FQNEAQ. This CDR3 spans 15 amino acids. The J segment lost 5 bases and the V segment lost 5 bases, leaving 9 bases of the junction unmatched. CDR3 bases: TGTGCCAGCAGCCTCCGACAGGGCCACCGAAACACCATATATTTT. Its translation: CASSLRQGHRNTIYF.

The chain combines TRBV5-4 with TRBJ1-4, with TRBD1 matching over 7 bases. Per the germline V gene, CDR1 is SGHNT and CDR2 is YYREEE (reference sequence). J gave up 6 bases and V 6 bases, and 5 bases lay outside the gene matches. The CDR3 contains 13 residues. CDR3 in amino acids: CASTLDRDEKLFF. CDR3 nucleotide sequence: TGTGCCAGCACTCTAGACAGGGATGAAAAACTGTTTTTT.

The chain has TRBV29-1 and TRBJ1-2; D is uncertain. This CDR3 has 10 amino acids. Trimming cost V 5 bases and J 8 bases, with 9 bases left between them. Germline V gene sequence: CDR1 SQVTM, CDR2 ANQGSEA. This CDR3 reads CSVSPDGYTF. CDR3 coding DNA: TGCAGCGTTAGCCCGGACGGCTACACCTTC.

The chain employs TRBV5-6 and TRBJ1-1, with D perhaps matching TRBD1 (6 bases). Germline V CDR1 and CDR2: SGHDT, YYEEEE. The CDR3 contains 13 residues. The V end was cut by 7 bases, the J end by 0 bases, with 10 bases between. As DNA, the CDR3 is TGTGCCAGCGCCGGACAGCTGAACACTGAAGCTTTCTTT. Residues: CASAGQLNTEAFF.

The chain recombines TRBV5-8 with TRBJ1-6; weak D call: TRBD1 (5 bases). Germline CDR1 reads SGHTS; CDR2 reads YDEGEE. CDR3 length equals 13 residues. Trimming cost V 6 bases and J 5 bases, with 9 bases left between them. The CDR3 loop reads CASNQGDNSPLHF. The CDR3, as DNA: TGTGCCAGCAACCAGGGAGATAATTCACCCCTCCACTTT.

This chain uses TRBV10-3 with TRBJ2-7; weak D call: TRBD1 (6 bases). Trimming shortened V by 0 bases and J by 10 bases, and 16 bases separated the two germline ends. The CDR3 is made up of 14 amino acids. Germline V gene sequence: CDR1 ENHRY, CDR2 SYGVKD. The CDR3 DNA sequence: TGTGCCATCAGTGAGTCGAGGACAGCTGCTTCACAGTACTTC. It specifies CAISESRTAASQYF.

The V call is TRBV12-3 or TRBV12-4, the J call TRBJ2-3; D tentatively reads TRBD1 or TRBD2 (5 bases each). The CDR3 covers 11 residues. V lost 4 bases and J 6 bases, leaving 5 bases between the germline ends. The chain's CDR3 is CASSWGDTQYF. The CDR3 DNA reads TGTGCCAGCAGTTGGGGGGATACGCAGTATTTT.

CDR3 region: CASSDITGDTEAFF. CDR3 DNA: TGTGCCAGCAGTGACATTACAGGGGACACTGAAGCTTTCTTT. This chain connects TRBV9 to TRBJ1-1, with TRBD1 identical over 7 bases. The J segment lost 3 bases and the V segment lost 5 bases, leaving 7 bases of the junction unmatched. The CDR3 is 14 amino acids. CDR1 is SGDLS and CDR2 is YYNGEE in the germline V gene.

V is TRBV11-1 and J is TRBJ2-1; D assignment may be TRBD1 or TRBD2 (5 bases each). Germline V gives CDR1 SGHAT, CDR2 FQDESV (reference sequence). The CDR3 has 16 amino acids. The V gene lost 4 bases and the J gene lost 5 bases, with 18 bases spanning the gap. CDR3 nucleotide sequence: TGTGCCAGCAGCTCCCCTAGGGTGGGGGATAACAATGAGCAGTTCTTC. Translated: CASSSPRVGDNNEQFF.

The chain is built from TRBV10-3 and TRBJ2-3, with TRBD1 as a possible D gene (6 bases). The germline gives CDR1 ENHRY, CDR2 SYGVKD. The CDR3 extends over 14 amino acids. Trimming took 6 bases from V and 4 from J, leaving 14 bases between them. CDR3 coding DNA: TGTGCCATCAGGGGACCGACAGGCGCAGATACGCAGTATTTT. Its protein product is CAIRGPTGADTQYF.

The V call is TRBV9, the J call TRBJ1-2; perhaps TRBD1 as D (6 bases). CDR1 is SGDLS, CDR2 YYNGEE, per germline. Trimming took off 7 bases at V and 7 bases at J, with 32 bases between the two ends. The CDR3 is 18 residues long. CDR3: CASPFRFSHRERGGGYTF. CDR3 bases: TGTGCCAGCCCCTTTCGGTTTTCACACAGGGAGCGAGGCGGTGGCTACACCTTC.

The rearrangement uses TRBV3-1 (or the pseudogene TRBV3-2) and TRBJ1-4, with D unclear. The germline V gene has CDR1 LGHDT and CDR2 YNNKEL (reference sequence). This CDR3 contains 13 residues. Trimming stripped 4 bases from V and 8 bases from J, with 11 bases between. The CDR3 loop is CASSPLSREKLFF. DNA of the CDR3: TGTGCCAGCAGCCCGCTCAGCAGGGAAAAACTGTTTTTT.

This clone was seen a handful of times. J is TRBJ1-5 and V is TRBV5-5; D is undetermined. V lost 0 bases and J 4 bases, leaving 8 bases between the germline ends. There are 14 residues in the CDR3. Germline V gene data show CDR1 as SGHKS and CDR2 as YYEKEE (reference sequence). For the CDR3, the DNA is TGTGCCAGCAGCTTGGCGTCAGAAAATCAGCCCCAGCATTTT. Protein sequence: CASSLASENQPQHF. The full variable domain, its missing parts supplied by reference TRBV5-5 and TRBJ1-5, is DAGVTQSPTHLIKTRGQQVTLRCSPISGHKSVSWYQQVLGQGPQFIFQYYEKEERGRGNFPDRFSARQFPNYSSELNVNALLLGDSALYLCASSLASENQPQHFGDGTRLSIL.

This sequence joins TRBV2 and TRBJ1-5; D is ambiguous. This CDR3 region has 13 residues. Germline V gives CDR1 SNHLY, CDR2 FYNNEI. V gave up 6 bases and J gave up 5 bases, with 11 bases separating them. The CDR3 sequence: CASREQRDQPQHF. CDR3 sequence (DNA): TGTGCCAGCAGGGAGCAACGGGATCAGCCCCAGCATTTT.